A selection of T cell receptor beta chains follows, all from one sample in a study of CXCR4 blockade with PD-1 therapy in pancreatic cancer. TCRdb's table, derived via immunoSEQ multiplex PCR, lists solely in-frame clones and lacks some. The profile covers approximately 2,000 clones, with over 45% appearing a single time and over 25% taken by the ten largest. The sample was tumor tissue. These TCRs come from a human donor with pancreatic ductal adenocarcinoma. The CDR3 runs from the conserved cysteine through the conserved F or W. A D gene is named only where the DNA matches it firmly. Size is stated for part of the rows, as once, few or many counts, or as a class when the clone is expanded.

-,TRBJ2-3,once,TRBV6-8,CASSYSVDTQYF,TGTGCCAGCAGTTACTCGGTGGATACGCAGTATTTT
TRBD1,TRBJ2-3,-,TRBV6-8,CAGMTGDGADTQYF,TGTGCCGGAATGACAGGGGATGGGGCAGATACGCAGTATTTT
-,TRBJ2-7,few,TRBV6-8,CASSPDGYEQYF,TGTGCCAGCAGCCCGGACGGCTACGAGCAGTACTTC
-,TRBJ1-3,-,TRBV18,CASSLTGEGNTIYF,TGTGCCAGCTCCCTTACTGGGGAAGGAAACACCATATATTTT
-,TRBJ1-3,-,TRBV29-1,CSVKDRLNTIYF,TGCAGCGTTAAAGACAGGCTAAACACCATATATTTT
-,TRBJ2-7,-,TRBV9,CASSVGDGSYEQYF,TGTGCCAGCAGCGTCGGGGACGGCTCCTACGAGCAGTACTTC
-,TRBJ1-1,-,TRBV2,CASSVGGSSTEAFF,TGTGCCAGCAGCGTAGGGGGGTCTTCAACTGAAGCTTTCTTT
-,TRBJ2-3,once,TRBV15,CATSPERGTDTQYF,TGTGCCACCAGCCCCGAGAGGGGTACAGATACGCAGTATTTT
-,TRBJ2-1,-,TRBV29-1,CSVVLYLNEQFF,TGCAGCGTTGTATTGTACCTCAATGAGCAGTTCTTC
-,TRBJ2-5,-,TRBV12-5,CASAPFGRVWETQYF,TGTGCTAGTGCCCCCTTTGGCAGGGTGTGGGAGACCCAGTACTTC